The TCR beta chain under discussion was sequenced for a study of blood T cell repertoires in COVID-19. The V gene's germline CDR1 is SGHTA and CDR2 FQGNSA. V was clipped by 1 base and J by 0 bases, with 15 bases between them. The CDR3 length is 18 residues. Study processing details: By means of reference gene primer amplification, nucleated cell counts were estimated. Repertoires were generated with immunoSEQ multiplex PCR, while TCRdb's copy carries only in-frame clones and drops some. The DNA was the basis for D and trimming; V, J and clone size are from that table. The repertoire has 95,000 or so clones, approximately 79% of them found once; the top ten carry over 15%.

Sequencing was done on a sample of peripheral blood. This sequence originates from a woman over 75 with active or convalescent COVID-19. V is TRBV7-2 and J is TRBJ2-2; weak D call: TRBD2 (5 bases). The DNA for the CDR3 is TGTGCCAGCAGCTTAGTGTCTTCCGGGGTCGCGAACACCGGGGAGCTGTTTTTT. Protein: CASSLVSSGVANTGELFF.